This entry describes one T cell receptor (beta chain). As yet, its antigen is unknown. The germline V and J ends were trimmed by 4 bases and 1 base, with 7 bases remaining between them. The CDR3 runs to 12 residues. Germline loops: CDR1 GTSNPN, CDR2 SVGIG (reference sequence). Sequenced material consisted of expressed TCRB transcripts (all of the isolated RNA was reverse transcribed). Profiled with immunoSEQ multiplex PCR; TCRdb holds only in-frame clones, not every one. The repertoire has about 260,000 clones, roughly 22% of them found once; the top ten carry less than 0.03%. The data stem from a study of beta chain features in type 1 diabetes. The study's findings and limits: In every one of the four CD4+ subsets, TCRB CDR3s were moderately but significantly shorter in Type 1 diabetes patients. Whatever favoring of shorter templates PCR might show would apply equally to patients and controls. When VDJ junctions were examined, type 1 diabetes patients showed fewer insertions and more deletions. Sequencing used cDNA, and cells with high TCR expression could therefore be over-represented.

The sequenced sample consisted of naive CD4+ T cells from blood. The chain combines TRBV30 with TRBJ2-5; D unclear. The origin of this receptor is a middle-aged woman with type 1 diabetes. The CDR3 DNA reads TGTGCCTGGATAATGAGCCAAGAGACCCAGTACTTC. This codes for CAWIMSQETQYF.